This T cell receptor beta chain is drawn from a study of T cell repertoires in cytomegalovirus infection. About the study: Peptides in the study included HLA-C-restricted and HLA-B-restricted CMV epitopes. Matching HLA type and CMV infection were both indicated by public TCR beta signatures.

TCRdb re-called the reads with MiXCR, one entry per CDR3 protein. The sample lists around 430,000 distinct CDR3 sequences; about 44% were seen once. Germline V CDR1 and CDR2: SGHTA, FQGNSA. This CDR3 has 11 residues. V lost 5 bases and J lost 12, with 14 bases in between. This clonotype was counted ten times or more. Its target is not known. The receptor's source is a human donor in good health (CMV status not recorded). Some clones in this sample may be carry-over from other donors' samples. Source: cultured PBMCs, taken from culture after CMV antigen stimulation. The chain joins TRBV7-2 to TRBJ2-7; D uncertain. CDR3 in amino acids: CASSHPRRRYF. Here the CDR3 DNA reads TGTGCCAGCAGCCATCCTCGCCGTCGGTACTTC.